This TCR beta chain was sequenced during a study of shared clonotypes between healthy human individuals (dated by TCRdb to about 2020). A note on the overall study: The cohort comprised two women and a few men aged 18 to 49 years. Per donor, leukapheresis produced somewhere between about 0.8 and 9.5 billion PBMCs. For each donor, CD4 naive and CD4 memory were each given three plates, CD8 naive was given two plates, and CD8 memory was given one plate. To estimate repertoire size and how much clonotypes are shared between individuals, the study performed deep sequencing of blood TCR repertoires from about five healthy adults. Different laboratories and diverse techniques were used to prepare libraries and sequence TCR repertoires, to increase sequencing depth and limit assay-specific biases. Findings and caveats that apply to the study as a whole: Even with the large sequencing depth, rarefaction of the sorted-subset datasets indicated that sequencing was incomplete. Pairwise subsampling led to the expectation that sequencing depth would affect the degree of clonotype sharing among donors. Across four donors, about 5% of naive CD4, 3% to 3.5% of naive CD8, 2.3% of memory CD4, and approximately 0.42% of memory CD8 clonotypes were shared. Because the study included only a small number of donors, the genetic and exposure-history diversity represented was limited. Sampling was restricted to blood, and TCR repertoires in tissues likely differ from the TCR repertoires found in blood. Compared with non-shared clonotypes, the clonotypes found in all four sorted-subset donors had higher generation probabilities. Naive subsets generally had larger estimated clonotype richness than memory subsets.

V and J are truncated by 0 bases and 3 bases respectively, leaving an intervening sequence of 14 bases. Including the terminal cysteine and phenylalanine, the CDR3 comprises 16 residues. This entry keeps only the CDR3 DNA: 48 bases, framed from base 1. CDR1 and CDR2, looked up from the germline V gene, are KGHSH and LQKENI. Using the deep immunoSEQ assay, TCR CDR3 regions were amplified from genomic DNA by multiplex PCR. Extracted genomic DNA from each cell subset was distributed evenly across all wells of several immunoSEQ 96-well plates, and each plate was treated as a replicate. For sorted subsets, 150 to 250 ng of genomic DNA, equivalent to some 33,000 T cell genomes, went into each replicate PCR. The purified libraries were quantified using a Qubit 3.0 fluorometer, sized with a Bioanalyzer 2100, and then quantified again using the KAPA Library Quantification kit. Every immunoSEQ 96-well plate was sequenced on a dedicated single-read 150-cycle Illumina NextSeq 550 flow cell. Regarding the original processing steps: Because the immunoSEQ output held only junctional sequences and lacked quality scores, the filtering could not match the filtering applied to full-length reads. To assign V/J genes and CDR3, sequences were annotated against IMGT germline references using PyIR, a Python wrapper for IgBLAST v1.9. Reads were removed for weak V/J assignments (E-value above 1e-6), missing CDR3, stop codons, out-of-frame junctions, or ambiguous translated residues. V3J clonotypes were defined as sequences sharing an identical inferred V gene, J gene, and CDR3 amino acid sequence. Percentage overlap between repertoires was computed as shared unique clonotypes divided by the size of the smaller repertoire. RTK rarefaction, the Chao1 estimator, and Recon v2.1 estimates of unobserved clonotypes were used to assess repertoire richness. Generation probabilities were computed with OLGA for all TCRbeta clonotypes obtained by the gDNA method from several donors. Not all clones reach the TCRdb copy of this immuneACCESS table, which keeps in-frame sequences only. Checked studies attribute under half of the gap to unresolved V genes and leave the rest unexplained. Clone size and the V and J calls come from that table; the DNA yielded D and trimming. The sample table lists under 2.5 million clones, under 95% of them with a count of one. The top ten hold around 0.35% of the sample.

Healthy HIV-negative adults with no recently reported acute infections or vaccinations were included as donors. Only Caucasian adults living in Nashville, Tennessee, USA were represented among the donors. CD4+ T cells were enriched by magnetic negative selection; naive cells were then positively selected on CD45RA, and the negative fraction formed the memory subset. After blood collection by leukapheresis, PBMCs were isolated using Ficoll-Histopaque density gradient centrifugation and then cryopreserved in the vapor phase of liquid nitrogen. Purity and quantity of every magnetically sorted T cell population were checked by analytical flow cytometry. Genomic DNA was isolated from each sorted fraction and quantified by UV absorbance on a Nanodrop 2000c. Of note for this clone: This receptor's antigen is unknown. Base qualities are not recorded, but no much larger clone differs from it by a single base.

Sequencing input: naive CD4+ T cells from PBMCs. The label giving this sample's cell subset or site can be read as: CD45RA+ positively selected. The V and J genes are TRBV18 and TRBJ1-1; the D gene lacks a confident call. The sequence was obtained from a man between 18 and 29 years old in good health. Some clones in this sample may be carry-over from other donors' samples. DNA sequence: TGTGCCAGCTCACCACCGGGGAGGCAGTTTGACACTGAAGCTTTCTTT. This codes for CASSPPGRQFDTEAFF. With the rest looked up from the reference TRBV18 and TRBJ1-1 genes rather than sequenced, the full variable domain is NAGVMQNPRHLVRRRGQEARLRCSPMKGHSHVYWYRQLPEEGLKFMVYLQKENIIDESGMPKERFSAEFPKEGPSILRIQQVVRGDSAAYFCASSPPGRQFDTEAFFGQGTRLTVV.